This T cell receptor (beta chain) was identified in a study of identical twins. Findings and caveats of the study: Twins' surplus sharing was weaker for beta out-of-frame sequences. Out-of-frame alpha sequences common to twins exhibited an excess of low generation probability.

In the case of this clonotype: What it binds is unknown.

With 4 bases removed from V and 0 bases from J, the gap between germline ends came to 15 bases. In germline, CDR1 is SQVTM, CDR2 ANQGSEA. There are 15 residues in the CDR3. Each CDR3 protein is one row after TCRdb ran MiXCR on the 5' RACE reads. The sample lists around 510,000 distinct CDR3 sequences, approximately 15% occurring once. This same sample was also part of a study on yellow fever vaccine responses in identical twins.

The chain has TRBV29-1 and TRBJ2-5, with D maybe TRBD2 (7 bases). The clonotype comes from a woman in her late teens or twenties in good health. Sequencing was done on a sample of CD4+ T cells sorted from blood. The CDR3 sequence: CSVGGGQGYQETQYF. CDR3 bases: TGCAGCGTTGGGGGGGGCCAGGGGTACCAAGAGACCCAGTACTTC.